These 21 T cell receptor beta chains came from one sample sequenced in a study of CD8 T cells in ankylosing spondylitis. TCRdb analysed the 5' RACE reads with MiXCR anew, one entry per CDR3 protein. There are roughly 120,000 distinct CDR3 sequences in the sample; approximately 15% occur only once, and approximately 3.1% lies in the top ten. Sample: blood, either unsorted or a sorted T cell fraction (not recorded which). Every receptor here comes from a female donor with ankylosing spondylitis or in good health (not recorded which).

This clonotype was counted between two and nine times. This chain uses TRBV7-3 with TRBJ2-3; TRBD1 is a possible D gene (5 bases). The V gene lost 0 bases and the J gene lost 0 bases, with 10 bases spanning the gap. Germline CDR1 reads SGHTA; CDR2 reads FQGTGA. The CDR3 contains 16 residues. CDR3 coding DNA: TGTGCCAGCAGCTTAACAGGGGCAACTAGCACAGATACGCAGTATTTT. Protein sequence: CASSLTGATSTDTQYF.

This clonotype was counted at least ten times. The rearrangement links TRBV19 to TRBJ1-5, with TRBD1 identical over 7 bases. The germline V gene encodes CDR1 LNHDA and CDR2 SQIVND (reference sequence). V dropped 8 bases and J dropped 7; count of bases not matched to a gene: 14. This CDR3 has 15 amino acids. The CDR3 DNA is TGTGCCAGTTCCATGCAGGGGGGACTTGAGCAGCCCCAGCATTTT. Amino acids: CASSMQGGLEQPQHF. The whole variable domain, filled in from reference TRBV19 and TRBJ1-5, reads DGGITQSPKYLFRKEGQNVTLSCEQNLNHDAMYWYRQDPGQGLRLIYYSQIVNDFQKGDIAEGYSVSREKKESFPLTVTSAQKNPTAFYLCASSMQGGLEQPQHFGDGTRLSIL.

In this sample, this clonotype turned up a few times. The chain uses TRBV12-3 or TRBV12-4 and TRBJ2-1; tentatively, D is TRBD1 (7 bases). The CDR3 runs 18 residues. V shed 3 bases and J shed 0 bases, with 18 bases lying between them. This CDR3 is CASSFRAGGKNSYNEQFF. CDR3 nucleotides: TGTGCCAGCAGTTTCCGTGCAGGGGGGAAAAACTCCTACAATGAGCAGTTCTTC.

The chain links TRBV20-1 to TRBJ2-4, with D possibly being TRBD1 or TRBD2 (6 bases each). Germline V CDR1 and CDR2: DFQATT, SNEGSKA (reference sequence). The CDR3 spans 15 residues. V was trimmed by 0 bases and J by 2 bases, leaving 11 bases between them. DNA of the CDR3: TGCAGTGCTAGAGATTGGGGGGCCTCCAAAAACATTCAGTACTTC. This translates into CSARDWGASKNIQYF.

This clonotype was counted many times. The rearrangement links TRBV20-1 to TRBJ2-5, with TRBD1 as a possible D gene (5 bases). In germline, CDR1 is DFQATT, CDR2 SNEGSKA (reference sequence). The V gene lost 2 bases and the J gene lost 4 bases, with 20 bases spanning the gap. The CDR3 has 16 amino acids. The CDR3 is CSARPLTSVGAETQYF. The CDR3 region has the DNA TGCAGTGCTAGACCCTTGACCTCTGTTGGGGCAGAGACCCAGTACTTC.

V and J are TRBV20-1 and TRBJ2-7, with 9 positions matching TRBD2. Unmatched junction bases numbered 3, after V lost 4 bases and J lost 2 bases. The CDR3 totals 13 residues. The germline CDR1 and CDR2 sequences are DFQATT and SNEGSKA (reference sequence). The chain's CDR3 is CSAIRGGAYEQYF. Written as DNA, the CDR3 is TGCAGTGCTATTCGCGGGGGGGCCTACGAGCAGTACTTC.

This clonotype was counted many times. This chain links TRBV20-1 with TRBJ1-1; 7 bases fit TRBD1. Germline loops: CDR1 DFQATT, CDR2 SNEGSKA (reference sequence). This CDR3 region has 12 residues. V shed 6 bases, J shed 4 bases, and the junction held 5 bases outside the gene matches. CDR3 DNA sequence: TGCAGTGCAGATAACAGGGGCACTGAAGCTTTCTTT. As protein: CSADNRGTEAFF.

This clonotype was seen a handful of times. The V and J genes are TRBV20-1 and TRBJ2-1; 10 nucleotides align to TRBD2. Germline values: CDR1 DFQATT, CDR2 SNEGSKA (reference sequence). The CDR3 is made up of 16 amino acids. V was clipped by 1 base and J by 7 bases; unmatched bases: 10. The CDR3 region has the DNA TGCAGTGCTAGAGGCCTGACTAGCGGGCGAGGAAATGAGCAGTTCTTC. Residues: CSARGLTSGRGNEQFF.

Ten or more counts support this clonotype. The chain joins TRBV11-2 to TRBJ2-7; 10 bases fit TRBD1. Germline CDR1 and CDR2: SGHAT and FQNNGV. This CDR3 region has 15 residues. V shed 3 bases, J shed 6 bases, and the junction held 8 bases outside the gene matches. The CDR3 nucleotides are TGTGCCAGCAGCTTTTCTGGACAGGGGGGATCCGAGCAGTACTTC. This gives the protein CASSFSGQGGSEQYF.

This clonotype was picked up many times. The CDR3 here is CSVSEHGYTF. In DNA, the CDR3 is TGCAGCGTTTCCGAGCATGGCTACACCTTC. The chain has TRBV29-1 and TRBJ1-2; D is uncertain. Germline V gene lookup returns CDR1 SQVTM and CDR2 ANQGSEA. This CDR3 contains 10 residues. V was clipped by 5 bases and J by 6 bases, with 7 bases between them.

The rearrangement joins TRBV9 to TRBJ2-2; tentative D call: TRBD1 (5 bases). CDR3 size: 14 residues. Trimming stripped 0 bases from V and 4 bases from J, with 7 bases between. The germline gives CDR1 SGDLS, CDR2 YYNGEE. CDR3 in DNA: TGTGCCAGCAGCGTAGAGCAGGGCACCGGGGAGCTGTTTTTT. Encoded protein: CASSVEQGTGELFF.

This clonotype was detected many times. The chain joins TRBV7-9 to TRBJ2-3; no clear D. Germline V gives CDR1 SEHNR, CDR2 FQNEAQ (reference sequence). Between the trimmed V and J ends, which lost 4 bases and 0 bases, there was a span of 14 bases. The CDR3 spans 16 residues. This CDR3 reads CASSYRSGFSTDTQYF. CDR3 in DNA: TGTGCCAGCAGCTACCGGTCAGGATTTAGCACAGATACGCAGTATTTT.

This clonotype was recorded many times. The CDR3 DNA sequence: TGCGCCAGCAGCTTGGGTTTTACAGGCTCTGGAAACACCATATATTTT. Translating it yields CASSLGFTGSGNTIYF. The gene calls are TRBV5-1 and TRBJ1-3; weak D call: TRBD1 (5 bases). The V gene's germline CDR1 is SGHRS and CDR2 YFSETQ. Trimming took off 0 bases at V and 0 bases at J, with 10 bases between the two ends. The CDR3 spans 16 residues.

The sample holds a few counts of this clonotype. This rearrangement joins TRBV15 to TRBJ2-3, with TRBD2 identical over 10 bases. Germline-derived CDR1 and CDR2 are LNHNV and YYDKDF (reference sequence). J was trimmed by 1 base and V by 6 bases; bases with no gene match: 1. The CDR3 has 14 amino acids. CDR3 sequence: CATSTSGGTDTQYF. For the CDR3, the DNA is TGTGCCACCAGTACTAGCGGGGGCACAGATACGCAGTATTTT.

This sequence joins TRBV24-1 and TRBJ2-5, with D tentatively TRBD2 (5 bases). The CDR3 sequence is 14 residues long. V was trimmed by 4 bases and J by 3 bases, leaving 11 bases between them. CDR1 is KGHDR and CDR2 is SFDVKD in the germline V gene. CDR3: CATSDPTGKETQYF. In DNA form, the CDR3 reads TGTGCCACCAGTGACCCGACGGGAAAAGAGACCCAGTACTTC.

This clonotype was found a few times. The rearrangement uses TRBV2 and TRBJ2-7, with D tentatively TRBD2 (6 bases). The germline V and J ends were trimmed by 6 bases and 7 bases, with 10 bases remaining between them. This CDR3 is 11 amino acids long. Germline V gives CDR1 SNHLY, CDR2 FYNNEI. CDR3 sequence (DNA): TGTGCCAGCAGACAACGGGGGGAGCAGTACTTC. It translates to CASRQRGEQYF.

A note on this clonotype: Just one base apart from a much larger clone, this may be a read error. DNA for the CDR3: TGTGCCAGCAGCTTACCTCGACTAGCGGGACTGGCCGGGGAGCTGTTTTTT. It encodes CASSLPRLAGLAGELFF. This chain joins TRBV7-2 and TRBJ2-2; 11 positions agree with TRBD2. V gave up 2 bases and J gave up 6 bases; unmatched junction bases: 8. This CDR3 comprises 17 residues. The germline CDR1 and CDR2 sequences are SGHTA and FQGNSA. The full variable domain, its missing parts supplied by reference TRBV7-2 and TRBJ2-2, is GAGVSQSPSNKVTEKGKDVELRCDPISGHTALYWYRQSLGQGLEFLIYFQGNSAPDKSGLPSDRFSAERTGGSVSTLTIQRTQQEDSAVYLCASSLPRLAGLAGELFFGEGSRLTVL.

This clonotype was seen many times. The gene calls are TRBV3-1 and TRBJ2-1, with TRBD2 identical over 7 bases. Unmatched junction bases numbered 3, after V lost 1 base and J lost 6 bases. The CDR3 is 14 residues long. Germline V gives CDR1 LGHDT, CDR2 YNNKEL (reference sequence). The CDR3 coding sequence is TGTGCCAGCAGCCAAGGACTAGCTTTCAATGAGCAGTTCTTC. Encoded protein: CASSQGLAFNEQFF.

This clonotype was observed at least ten times. This chain joins TRBV10-3 and TRBJ2-5; 13 nucleotides agree with TRBD2. The CDR3 sequence is 16 residues long. CDR1 is ENHRY and CDR2 is SYGVKD in the germline V gene. J lost 2 bases, V lost 4 bases, and 4 bases had no gene match. The CDR3 DNA is TGTGCCATCAGTGCGCCGGGACTAGCGGGGCAAGAGACCCAGTACTTC. Its protein product is CAISAPGLAGQETQYF.

This clonotype was seen only a few times. The rearrangement joins TRBV20-1 to TRBJ1-6, with no clear D. Trimming took off 1 base at V and 3 bases at J, with 16 bases between the two ends. Looked up from germline, CDR1 is DFQATT and CDR2 is SNEGSKA (reference sequence). The length of the CDR3 is 17 residues. In DNA, the CDR3 is TGCAGTGCTAGAGGTTCCATCGGGGAATACTATAATTCACCCCTCCACTTT. Amino acids: CSARGSIGEYYNSPLHF.

This clonotype was detected many times. CDR3 DNA sequence: TGCAGTGCTTTAGAGAGCGGCGGGGGTAGCCAGCCCCAGCATTTT. Protein sequence: CSALESGGGSQPQHF. The chain uses TRBV20-1 and TRBJ1-5; perhaps TRBD1 as D (5 bases). Germline CDR1 reads DFQATT; CDR2 reads SNEGSKA (reference sequence). V shed 5 bases and J shed 7 bases, with 21 bases lying between them. The CDR3 length is 15 residues.